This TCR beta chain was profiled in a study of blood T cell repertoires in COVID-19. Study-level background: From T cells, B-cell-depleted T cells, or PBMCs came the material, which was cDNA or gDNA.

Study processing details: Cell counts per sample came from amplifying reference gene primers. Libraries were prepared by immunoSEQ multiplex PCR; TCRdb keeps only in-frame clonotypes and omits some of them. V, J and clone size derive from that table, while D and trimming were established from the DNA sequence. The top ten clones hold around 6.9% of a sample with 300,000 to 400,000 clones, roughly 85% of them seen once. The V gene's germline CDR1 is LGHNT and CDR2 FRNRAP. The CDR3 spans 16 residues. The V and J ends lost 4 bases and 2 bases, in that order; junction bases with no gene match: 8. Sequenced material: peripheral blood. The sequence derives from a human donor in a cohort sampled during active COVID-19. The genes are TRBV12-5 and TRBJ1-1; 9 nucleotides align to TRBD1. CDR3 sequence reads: CASGSSLTGGNTEAFF. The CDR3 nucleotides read TGTGCTAGTGGTTCTTCTCTGACAGGGGGAAACACTGAAGCTTTCTTT.